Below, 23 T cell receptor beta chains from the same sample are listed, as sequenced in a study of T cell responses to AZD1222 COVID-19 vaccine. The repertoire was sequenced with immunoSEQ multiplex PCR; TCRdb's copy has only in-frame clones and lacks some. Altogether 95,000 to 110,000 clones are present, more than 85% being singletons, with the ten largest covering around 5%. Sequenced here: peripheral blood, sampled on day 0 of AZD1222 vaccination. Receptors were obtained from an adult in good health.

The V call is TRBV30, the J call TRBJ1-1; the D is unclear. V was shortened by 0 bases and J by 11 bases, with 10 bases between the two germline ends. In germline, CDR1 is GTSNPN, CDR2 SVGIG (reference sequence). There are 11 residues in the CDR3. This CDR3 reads CAWSVRGPAFF. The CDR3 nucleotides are TGTGCCTGGAGTGTAAGAGGGCCCGCTTTCTTT.

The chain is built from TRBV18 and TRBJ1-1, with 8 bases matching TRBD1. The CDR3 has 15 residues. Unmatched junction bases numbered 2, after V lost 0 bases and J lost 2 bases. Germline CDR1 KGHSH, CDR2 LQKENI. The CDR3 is CASSPPDRANTEAFF. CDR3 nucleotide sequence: TGTGCCAGCTCACCACCGGACAGGGCTAACACTGAAGCTTTCTTT.

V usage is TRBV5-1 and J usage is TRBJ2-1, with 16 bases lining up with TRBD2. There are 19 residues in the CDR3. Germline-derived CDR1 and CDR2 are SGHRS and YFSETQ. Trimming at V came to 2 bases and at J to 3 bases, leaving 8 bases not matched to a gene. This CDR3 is CASSFPGTSGRAGYNEQFF. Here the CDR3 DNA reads TGCGCCAGCAGCTTTCCCGGGACTAGCGGGAGGGCCGGCTACAATGAGCAGTTCTTC.

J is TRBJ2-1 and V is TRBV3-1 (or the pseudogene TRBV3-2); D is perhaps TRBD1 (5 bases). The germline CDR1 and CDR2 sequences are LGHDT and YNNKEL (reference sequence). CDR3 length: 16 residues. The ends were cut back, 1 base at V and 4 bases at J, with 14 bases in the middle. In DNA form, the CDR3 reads TGTGCCAGCAGCCAAGGAACGACAGTCCTTTACAATGAGCAGTTCTTC. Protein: CASSQGTTVLYNEQFF.

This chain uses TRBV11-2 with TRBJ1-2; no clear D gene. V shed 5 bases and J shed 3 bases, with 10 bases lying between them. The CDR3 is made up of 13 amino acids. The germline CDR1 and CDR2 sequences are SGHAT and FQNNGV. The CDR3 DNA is TGTGCCAGCAGCCAAGCCATTGACTATGGCTACACCTTC. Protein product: CASSQAIDYGYTF.

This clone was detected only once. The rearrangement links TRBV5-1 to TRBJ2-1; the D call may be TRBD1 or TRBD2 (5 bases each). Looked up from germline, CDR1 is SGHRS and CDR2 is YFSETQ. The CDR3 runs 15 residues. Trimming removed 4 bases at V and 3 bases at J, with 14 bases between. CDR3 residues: CASSRDLEVYNEQFF. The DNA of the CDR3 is TGCGCCAGCAGCAGGGACCTGGAAGTCTACAATGAGCAGTTCTTC.

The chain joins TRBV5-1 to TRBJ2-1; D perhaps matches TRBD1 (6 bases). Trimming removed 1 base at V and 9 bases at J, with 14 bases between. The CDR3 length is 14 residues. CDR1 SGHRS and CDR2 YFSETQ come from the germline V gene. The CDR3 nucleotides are TGCGCCAGCAGCTTGTCCAGGGGAAGCAGTGAGCAGTTCTTC. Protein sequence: CASSLSRGSSEQFF.

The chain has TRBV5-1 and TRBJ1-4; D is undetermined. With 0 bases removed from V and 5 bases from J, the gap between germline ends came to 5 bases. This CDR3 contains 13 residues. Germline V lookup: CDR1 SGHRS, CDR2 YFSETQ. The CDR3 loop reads CASSLGANEKLFF. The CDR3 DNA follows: TGCGCCAGCAGCTTGGGGGCAAATGAAAAACTGTTTTTT.

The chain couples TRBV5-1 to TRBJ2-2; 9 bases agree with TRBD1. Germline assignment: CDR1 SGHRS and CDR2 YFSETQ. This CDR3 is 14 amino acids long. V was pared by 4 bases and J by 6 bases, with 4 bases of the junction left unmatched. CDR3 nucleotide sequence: TGCGCCAGCAGCAATAGGACAGGGGCCGGGGAGCTGTTTTTT. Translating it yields CASSNRTGAGELFF.

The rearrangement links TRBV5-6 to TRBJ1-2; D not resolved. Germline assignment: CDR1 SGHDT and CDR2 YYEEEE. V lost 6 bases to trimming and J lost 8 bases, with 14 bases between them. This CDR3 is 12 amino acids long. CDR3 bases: TGTGCCAGCAACGTTGGGAATTGGGGCTACACCTTC. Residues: CASNVGNWGYTF.

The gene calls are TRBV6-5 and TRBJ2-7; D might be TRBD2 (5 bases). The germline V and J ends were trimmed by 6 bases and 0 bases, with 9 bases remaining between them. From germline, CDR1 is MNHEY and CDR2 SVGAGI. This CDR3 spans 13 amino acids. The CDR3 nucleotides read TGTGCCAGCAGGCCGGGGATCTCCTACGAGCAGTACTTC. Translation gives CASRPGISYEQYF.

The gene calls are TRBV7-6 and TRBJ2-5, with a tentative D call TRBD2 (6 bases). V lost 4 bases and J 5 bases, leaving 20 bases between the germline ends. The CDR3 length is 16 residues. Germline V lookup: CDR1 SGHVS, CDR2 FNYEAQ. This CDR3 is CASSSVVEGLLETQYF. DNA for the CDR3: TGTGCCAGCAGCTCCGTCGTGGAGGGCCTCTTGGAGACCCAGTACTTC.

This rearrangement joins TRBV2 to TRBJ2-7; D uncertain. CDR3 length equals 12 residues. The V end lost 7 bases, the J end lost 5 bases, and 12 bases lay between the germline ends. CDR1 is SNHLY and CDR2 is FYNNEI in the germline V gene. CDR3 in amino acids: CASTLPGDEQYF. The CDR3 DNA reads TGTGCCAGCACACTCCCAGGAGACGAGCAGTACTTC.

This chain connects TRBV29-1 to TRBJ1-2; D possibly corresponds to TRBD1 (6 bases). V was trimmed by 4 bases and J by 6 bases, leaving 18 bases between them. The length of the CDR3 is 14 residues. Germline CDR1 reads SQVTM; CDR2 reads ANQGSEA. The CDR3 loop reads CSVAKLRTDDGYTF. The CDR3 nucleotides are TGCAGCGTTGCTAAGTTAAGGACAGACGATGGCTACACCTTC.

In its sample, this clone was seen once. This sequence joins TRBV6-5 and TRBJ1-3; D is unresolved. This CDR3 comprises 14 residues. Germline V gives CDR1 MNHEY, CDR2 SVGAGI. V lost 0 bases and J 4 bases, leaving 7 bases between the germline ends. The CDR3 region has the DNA TGTGCCAGCAGTTACTCGATGGAGGGAAACACCATATATTTT. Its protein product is CASSYSMEGNTIYF.

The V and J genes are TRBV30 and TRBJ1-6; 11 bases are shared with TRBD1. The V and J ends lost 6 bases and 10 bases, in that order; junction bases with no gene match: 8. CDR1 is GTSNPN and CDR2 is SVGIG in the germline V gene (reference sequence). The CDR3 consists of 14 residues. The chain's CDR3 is CACNRGQGGSPLHF. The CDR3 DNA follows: TGTGCCTGTAACAGGGGACAGGGGGGGTCACCCCTCCACTTT. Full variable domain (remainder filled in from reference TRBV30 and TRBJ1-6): SQTIHQWPATLVQPVGSPLSLECTVEGTSNPNLYWYRQAAGRGLQLLFYSVGIGQISSEVPQNLSASRPQDRQFILSSKKLLLSDSGFYLCACNRGQGGSPLHFGNGTRLTVT.

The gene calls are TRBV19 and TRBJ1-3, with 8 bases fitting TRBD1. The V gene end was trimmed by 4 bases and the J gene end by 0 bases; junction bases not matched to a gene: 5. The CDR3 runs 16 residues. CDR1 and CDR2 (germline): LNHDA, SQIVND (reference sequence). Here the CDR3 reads CASSTPGQGSGNTIYF. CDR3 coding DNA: TGTGCCAGTAGTACCCCCGGACAGGGCTCTGGAAACACCATATATTTT.

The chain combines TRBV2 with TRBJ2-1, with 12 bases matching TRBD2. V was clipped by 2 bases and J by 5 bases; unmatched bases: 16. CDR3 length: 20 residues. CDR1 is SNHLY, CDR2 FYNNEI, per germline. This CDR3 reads CASSETGKSSGRAQHNEQFF. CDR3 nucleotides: TGTGCCAGCAGTGAAACAGGGAAATCTAGCGGGAGGGCCCAACACAATGAGCAGTTCTTC.

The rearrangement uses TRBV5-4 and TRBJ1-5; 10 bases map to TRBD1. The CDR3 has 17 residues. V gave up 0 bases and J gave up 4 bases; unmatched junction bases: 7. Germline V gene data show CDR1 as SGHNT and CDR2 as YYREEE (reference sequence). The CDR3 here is CASSLGPGQGLNQPQHF. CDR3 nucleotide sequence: TGTGCCAGCAGCTTGGGACCGGGACAGGGGCTTAATCAGCCCCAGCATTTT.

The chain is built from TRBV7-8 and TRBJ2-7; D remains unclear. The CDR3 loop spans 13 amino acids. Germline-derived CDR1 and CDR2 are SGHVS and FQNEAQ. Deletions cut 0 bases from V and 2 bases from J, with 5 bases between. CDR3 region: CASSLANTYEQYF. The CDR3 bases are TGTGCCAGCAGCTTAGCAAATACCTACGAGCAGTACTTC.

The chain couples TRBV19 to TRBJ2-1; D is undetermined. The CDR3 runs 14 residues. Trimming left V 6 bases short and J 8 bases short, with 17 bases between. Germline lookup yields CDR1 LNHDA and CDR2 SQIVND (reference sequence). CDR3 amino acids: CASSEEAELDEQFF. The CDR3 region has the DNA TGTGCCAGTAGCGAAGAGGCCGAATTGGATGAGCAGTTCTTC.

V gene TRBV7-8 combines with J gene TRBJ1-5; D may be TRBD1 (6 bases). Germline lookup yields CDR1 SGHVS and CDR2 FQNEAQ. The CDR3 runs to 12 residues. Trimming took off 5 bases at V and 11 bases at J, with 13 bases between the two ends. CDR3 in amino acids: CASSPYRETQHF. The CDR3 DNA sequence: TGTGCCAGCAGCCCCTACAGGGAGACCCAGCATTTT.

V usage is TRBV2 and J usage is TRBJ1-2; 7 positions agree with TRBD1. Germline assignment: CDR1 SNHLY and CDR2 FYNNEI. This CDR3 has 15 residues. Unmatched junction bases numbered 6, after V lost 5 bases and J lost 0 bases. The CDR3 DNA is TGTGCCAGCAGTACCACTGGACAGGCTAACTATGGCTACACCTTC. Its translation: CASSTTGQANYGYTF.